Shown below are 8 T cell receptor beta chains from a single sample sequenced in a study of cytomegalovirus exposure and HLA in healthy donors. Assay: immunoSEQ multiplex PCR; the TCRdb copy retains only in-frame clones and omits some. In the table there are a few hundred thousand clones, about 91% of which are singletons. What was sequenced was PBMCs. All receptors come from a woman between 18 and 29 years old in good health and CMV-seronegative.

This chain links TRBV9 with TRBJ1-2, with TRBD1 matching 11 bases. The trim removed 3 bases at V and 4 bases at J, leaving 5 bases unmatched. There are 15 residues in the CDR3. Germline V gives CDR1 SGDLS, CDR2 YYNGEE. CDR3 loop: CASSAAGTGGYGYTF. In nucleotides, the CDR3 is TGTGCCAGCAGCGCGGCCGGGACAGGGGGCTATGGCTACACCTTC.

A single count supports this clone. The chain couples TRBV2 to TRBJ1-4; D is perhaps TRBD1 (5 bases). Trimming cost V 6 bases and J 3 bases, with 14 bases left between them. The CDR3 runs 15 residues. The germline gives CDR1 SNHLY, CDR2 FYNNEI. The CDR3 loop reads CASSAQGIANEKLFF. CDR3 sequence (DNA): TGTGCCAGCAGCGCTCAGGGTATAGCTAATGAAAAACTGTTTTTT.

This chain joins TRBV6-5 and TRBJ1-5; tentatively, D is TRBD1 (5 bases). CDR3 length: 15 residues. Trimming removed 4 bases from V and 2 bases from J, with 12 bases in between. The germline CDR1 and CDR2 sequences are MNHEY and SVGAGI. CDR3 sequence reads: CASSSQGLGNQPQHF. In DNA, the CDR3 is TGTGCCAGCAGTTCCCAGGGTCTCGGCAATCAGCCCCAGCATTTT.

The V and J genes are TRBV29-1 and TRBJ2-1; a weak D match, TRBD2 (6 bases). Germline CDR1 and CDR2: SQVTM and ANQGSEA. The CDR3 is made up of 14 amino acids. Between the trimmed V and J ends, which lost 3 bases and 4 bases, there was a span of 13 bases. The CDR3 region has the DNA TGCAGCGTTGATCAGGGACTGGGATACAATGAGCAGTTCTTC. Translating gives CSVDQGLGYNEQFF.

The V and J genes are TRBV9 and TRBJ2-3, with 9 nucleotides matching TRBD2. CDR3 length equals 17 residues. J was trimmed by 2 bases and V by 4 bases; bases with no gene match: 11. Per germline, CDR1 SGDLS and CDR2 YYNGEE. Written as DNA, the CDR3 is TGTGCCAGCAGCTCGCCTTTAGCGGGAGCCCCCACAGATACGCAGTATTTT. It yields the protein CASSSPLAGAPTDTQYF.

The V and J genes are TRBV29-1 and TRBJ2-7, with D possibly being TRBD1 (6 bases). Germline lookup yields CDR1 SQVTM and CDR2 ANQGSEA. Trimming shortened V by 5 bases and J by 0 bases, and 8 bases separated the two germline ends. CDR3 size: 12 residues. For the CDR3, the DNA is TGCAGCGTTTGGGACAACTCCTACGAGCAGTACTTC. Translation gives CSVWDNSYEQYF.

The gene calls are TRBV9 and TRBJ2-5; a weak D match, TRBD1 (6 bases). The CDR3 totals 17 residues. V was shortened by 0 bases and J by 4 bases, with 19 bases between the two germline ends. Germline assignment: CDR1 SGDLS and CDR2 YYNGEE. CDR3 coding DNA: TGTGCCAGCAGCGTAGGAGACCTAGGGGGAGTGCGAGAGACCCAGTACTTC. Residues: CASSVGDLGGVRETQYF. The full variable domain, rest sourced from reference TRBV9 and TRBJ2-5, is DSGVTQTPKHLITATGQRVTLRCSPRSGDLSVYWYQQSLDQGLQFLIQYYNGEERAKGNILERFSAQQFPDLHSELNLSSLELGDSALYFCASSVGDLGGVRETQYFGPGTRLLVL.

The V and J genes are TRBV2 and TRBJ2-1; 8 positions agree with TRBD2. V gave up 0 bases and J gave up 8 bases; unmatched junction bases: 9. The CDR3 spans 16 residues. Germline V gene data show CDR1 as SNHLY and CDR2 as FYNNEI. The CDR3 DNA sequence: TGTGCCAGCAGTGAAGCCGGGCGGGAGGAGGTGGATGAGCAGTTCTTC. It codes for CASSEAGREEVDEQFF. Full variable domain (rest looked up from reference TRBV2 and TRBJ2-1): EPEVTQTPSHQVTQMGQEVILRCVPISNHLYFYWYRQILGQKVEFLVSFYNNEISEKSEIFDDQFSVERPDGSNFTLKIRSTKLEDSAMYFCASSEAGREEVDEQFFGPGTRLTVL.